This T cell receptor (beta chain) appears in the sequencing data of a study of cytomegalovirus exposure and HLA in healthy donors. The overall study: Earlier, roughly 180 million T cells were analyzed, and approximately 110 million unique TCR beta sequences were found among them. Overall study findings and caveats: Researchers catalogued some 160 TCR beta chains as cytomegalovirus-associated. The availability of immune exposure information extended only to CMV serostatus.

Concerning this clone itself: Its antigen is not identified.

The CDR3 length is 15 residues. The germline V gene encodes CDR1 LNHDA and CDR2 SQIVND (reference sequence). Trimming took 0 bases from V and 0 from J, leaving 8 bases between them. Amplification used 60 Vbeta primers and 13 Jbeta primers. Here immunoSEQ multiplex PCR was the method, and the copy in TCRdb shows in-frame clones only, minus some. Of 150,000 to 180,000 clones listed, roughly 80% are singletons. The sequence derives from a woman in her forties or fifties in good health and CMV-seropositive. Sequencing was performed on PBMCs. This chain uses TRBV19 with TRBJ1-1; tentative D call: TRBD1 (6 bases). CDR3 sequence (DNA): TGTGCCAGTAGTATAGAGGCAGGGGTGAACACTGAAGCTTTCTTT. This gives the protein CASSIEAGVNTEAFF. The full variable domain, its missing parts supplied by reference TRBV19 and TRBJ1-1, is DGGITQSPKYLFRKEGQNVTLSCEQNLNHDAMYWYRQDPGQGLRLIYYSQIVNDFQKGDIAEGYSVSREKKESFPLTVTSAQKNPTAFYLCASSIEAGVNTEAFFGQGTRLTVV.